A selection of T cell receptor beta chains follows, all from one sample in a study of control samples from healthy donors and cancer patients. TCRdb's copy holds only in-frame clones and misses some; the assay was immunoSEQ multiplex PCR. The data show 400,000 to 500,000 clones, around nine tenths seen once. The sequenced sample consisted of PBMCs. The receptors shown here come from a man in his forties or fifties with head and neck cancer. CDR3s include the opening cysteine and the closing phenylalanine or tryptophan. The D gene is left open where the match is weak. Clone size appears in some rows only: once, few, many, or a class for an expanded clone.

NA,TRBJ2-7,TRBD1,TRBV3-1/TRBV3-2,CASSIIRGQGYEQYF,TGTGCCAGCAGCATAATCCGGGGACAGGGTTACGAGCAGTACTTC
NA,TRBJ1-2,NA,TRBV7-9,CASSLAGANYGYTF,TGTGCCAGCAGCTTAGCCGGGGCCAACTATGGCTACACCTTC
few,TRBJ1-5,NA,TRBV6-1,CASSEAGTSGQPQHF,TGTGCCAGCAGTGAAGCCGGGACATCTGGTCAGCCCCAGCATTTT
few,TRBJ1-1,NA,TRBV25-1,CASSGTGWNTEAFF,TGTGCCAGCAGTGGAACAGGGTGGAACACTGAAGCTTTCTTT
NA,TRBJ1-5,NA,TRBV7-8,CASSLTSYQPQHF,TGTGCCAGCAGCTTAACGAGCTATCAGCCCCAGCATTTT
NA,TRBJ2-1,NA,TRBV21-1,CASTPLAGDYNEQFF,TGTGCCAGCACCCCACTAGCGGGGGACTACAATGAGCAGTTCTTC
few,TRBJ2-7,NA,TRBV27,CASSFRPGTRSSGEQYF,TGTGCCAGCAGTTTTCGTCCCGGGACACGTTCATCGGGCGAGCAGTACTTC
NA,TRBJ2-7,NA,TRBV30,CAWSEGGDTYEQYF,TGTGCCTGGAGTGAGGGGGGGGATACCTACGAGCAGTACTTC
NA,TRBJ1-2,TRBD1,TRBV6-1,CASSESQGAYGYTF,TGTGCCAGCAGTGAATCCCAGGGGGCCTATGGCTACACCTTC
few,TRBJ1-6,NA,TRBV3-1/TRBV3-2,CASSRGRAESPLHF,TGTGCCAGCTCCCGGGGCAGGGCAGAATCACCCCTCCACTTT
once,TRBJ2-5,TRBD2,TRBV27,CASSFGGQRGGQETQYF,TGTGCCAGCAGTTTTGGGGGACAGCGGGGGGGCCAAGAGACCCAGTACTTC
few,TRBJ1-4,NA,TRBV25-1,CASSESQGTEKLFF,TGTGCCAGCAGTGAATCACAGGGTACTGAAAAACTGTTTTTT
NA,TRBJ2-7,TRBD2,TRBV28,CASSFRTSGSRQYF,TGTGCCAGCAGTTTCAGGACTAGCGGGAGTCGGCAGTACTTC
NA,TRBJ2-1,TRBD2,TRBV30,CAWRPLAGLSSYNEQFF,TGTGCCTGGAGACCTCTAGCGGGCCTAAGCTCCTACAATGAGCAGTTCTTC
NA,TRBJ1-1,NA,TRBV2,CASSEQITTEAFF,TGTGCCAGCAGTGAACAGATAACCACTGAAGCTTTCTTT
NA,TRBJ2-3,NA,TRBV28,CASSRVQGFQDTQYF,TGTGCCAGCAGCCGTGTCCAGGGGTTTCAAGATACGCAGTATTTT
NA,TRBJ2-5,NA,TRBV13,CASSDGTRETQYF,TGTGCCAGCAGCGACGGGACTCGAGAGACCCAGTACTTC
NA,TRBJ2-7,NA,TRBV13,CASSLGRSHEQYF,TGTGCCAGCAGCTTAGGCCGGAGCCACGAGCAGTACTTC
once,TRBJ2-3,NA,TRBV2,CASSRTKSLDTQYF,TGTGCCAGCAGTCGGACAAAATCGTTGGATACGCAGTATTTT
NA,TRBJ1-1,TRBD1,TRBV5-1,CASSSRQGDLNTEAFF,TGCGCCAGCAGCTCCAGACAGGGCGACCTGAACACTGAAGCTTTCTTT
NA,TRBJ1-2,NA,TRBV29-1,CSVETPWGYGYTF,TGCAGCGTTGAAACCCCCTGGGGCTATGGCTACACCTTC
NA,TRBJ1-5,NA,TRBV5-4,CASSLQGVNNQPQHF,TGTGCCAGCAGCTTACAGGGCGTGAACAATCAGCCCCAGCATTTT
NA,TRBJ2-7,NA,TRBV11-1,CASSLADTYEQYF,TGTGCCAGCAGCCTCGCAGACACCTACGAGCAGTACTTC
NA,TRBJ2-2,TRBD2,TRBV7-3,CASSYIAGSNTGELFF,TGTGCCAGCAGCTACATAGCGGGAAGCAACACCGGGGAGCTGTTTTTT
NA,TRBJ2-4,NA,TRBV11-2,CASSPRTIAKNIQYF,TGTGCCAGCAGCCCCCGGACAATAGCCAAAAACATTCAGTACTTC
NA,TRBJ1-3,NA,TRBV20-1,CSASPGRQGNTIYF,TGCAGTGCTAGTCCAGGGCGCCAGGGAAACACCATATATTTT
NA,TRBJ1-5,NA,TRBV30,CAWGPSGGSQPQHF,TGTGCCTGGGGACCTTCTGGGGGCAGTCAGCCCCAGCATTTT
NA,TRBJ1-1,TRBD1,TRBV7-3,CASSSLGTGDMGTEAFF,TGTGCCAGCAGCTCCCTCGGGACAGGGGATATGGGGACTGAAGCTTTCTTT
NA,TRBJ1-4,NA,TRBV5-1,CASSLDFQSTTNEKLFF,TGCGCCAGCAGCTTGGATTTCCAATCCACAACTAATGAAAAACTGTTTTTT
NA,TRBJ1-2,TRBD1,TRBV4-2,CASSQDHDRGWYGYTF,TGTGCCAGCAGCCAAGATCATGACAGGGGTTGGTATGGCTACACCTTC
NA,TRBJ2-7,TRBD2,TRBV28,CASSTYSGGGVYEQYF,TGTGCCAGCAGTACTTACTCGGGCGGGGGGGTCTACGAGCAGTACTTC
NA,TRBJ2-5,TRBD2,TRBV14,CASSRRTSAAETQYF,TGTGCCAGCAGCCGTAGGACTAGCGCGGCAGAGACCCAGTACTTC
many,TRBJ2-7,NA,TRBV19,CASGGTEYEQYF,TGTGCCAGTGGGGGGACAGAATACGAGCAGTACTTC
NA,TRBJ2-2,NA,TRBV5-6,CASSFGGGTGELFF,TGTGCCAGCAGCTTTGGGGGTGGGACCGGGGAGCTGTTTTTT
NA,TRBJ2-5,NA,TRBV2,CASSEAPGRETQYF,TGTGCCAGCAGTGAAGCGCCAGGGAGGGAGACCCAGTACTTC
NA,TRBJ2-1,NA,TRBV10-2,CASSGARSNEQFF,TGCGCCAGCAGTGGGGCTAGGTCAAATGAGCAGTTCTTC
NA,TRBJ1-1,NA,TRBV24-1,CATSDSGRGSSTEAFF,TGTGCCACCAGTGATTCAGGCAGGGGCTCGAGCACTGAAGCTTTCTTT
NA,TRBJ1-1,NA,TRBV19,CASSWGRSTEAFF,TGTGCCAGTAGTTGGGGACGGAGCACTGAAGCTTTCTTT
once,TRBJ2-5,TRBD1,TRBV9,CASSVATDRGGETQYF,TGTGCCAGCAGCGTAGCTACGGACAGGGGAGGGGAGACCCAGTACTTC
NA,TRBJ1-1,NA,TRBV29-1,CSVVAVEPEAFF,TGCAGCGTTGTTGCGGTTGAACCTGAAGCTTTCTTT
NA,TRBJ2-1,NA,TRBV30,CAWSGRVQFF,TGTGCCTGGAGTGGTAGGGTGCAGTTCTTC
NA,TRBJ1-2,NA,TRBV4-3,CASSGAGNNYGYTF,TGCGCCAGCAGTGGAGCAGGGAATAACTATGGCTACACCTTC
NA,TRBJ2-2,TRBD1,TRBV19,CASSIAGQGTGELFF,TGTGCCAGTAGTATAGCCGGACAGGGGACCGGGGAGCTGTTTTTT
NA,TRBJ1-1,NA,TRBV18,CASSSEMAGQNTEAFF,TGTGCCAGCTCATCCGAGATGGCGGGTCAGAACACTGAAGCTTTCTTT
once,TRBJ1-1,NA,TRBV9,CASSPQGPGTEAFF,TGTGCCAGCAGCCCGCAGGGACCAGGCACTGAAGCTTTCTTT
once,TRBJ1-5,TRBD1,TRBV28,CASSPRGQLNQPQHF,TGTGCCAGCAGCCCCCGGGGACAGTTGAATCAGCCCCAGCATTTT
NA,TRBJ2-2,TRBD1,TRBV9,CASSAPRTGSNTGELFF,TGTGCCAGCAGCGCCCCCAGGACAGGGTCGAACACCGGGGAGCTGTTTTTT
NA,TRBJ1-5,NA,TRBV2,CASRLDNQPQHF,TGTGCCAGCAGGCTCGACAATCAGCCCCAGCATTTT
NA,TRBJ1-1,NA,TRBV2,CASSPYQLGYTEAFF,TGTGCCAGCAGTCCCTACCAACTCGGGTACACTGAAGCTTTCTTT
NA,TRBJ2-3,TRBD2,TRBV9,CASSPRGSGVTDTQYF,TGTGCCAGCAGCCCCCGCGGTAGCGGGGTCACAGATACGCAGTATTTT
NA,TRBJ1-4,NA,TRBV18,CASSPGIGEKLFF,TGTGCCAGCTCACCAGGGATTGGTGAAAAACTGTTTTTT
NA,TRBJ1-6,NA,TRBV4-2,CASSQDMQGVGNSPLHF,TGTGCCAGCAGCCAAGATATGCAGGGAGTAGGGAATTCACCCCTCCACTTT
NA,TRBJ2-1,TRBD2,TRBV9,CASSYSSGLGGEQFF,TGTGCCAGCAGCTATTCTAGCGGCCTCGGGGGTGAGCAGTTCTTC
NA,TRBJ1-6,NA,TRBV7-2,CASRRTGPYNSPLHF,TGTGCCAGCAGGCGTACAGGGCCGTACAATTCACCCCTCCACTTT